A single sample gave rise to the 8 T cell receptor beta chains below, sequenced in a study of shared clonotypes between healthy human individuals (TCRdb year 2020). CD8 naive samples were obtained by positive selection for CCR7 among CD45RO-negative cells, yielding a CD45RA+CCR7+ population from which TemRA cells were excluded. Library preparation was by the immunoSEQ multiplex PCR assay. TCRdb retrieved this table from immuneACCESS and kept in-frame rearrangements only. Not all clones are present; in checked studies, unresolved V genes account for under half, and no reason is known for the remainder. This sample gives about 2.1 million clones in total; 85% to 95% of them show up just once. The ten largest clones add up to around 1.7% of the sample. Sequencing was done on a sample of naive CD8+ T cells from PBMCs. What this sample's cell subset or site label stands for: CD45RA+CCR7+. The origin of the receptors is a young man in good health. Some clones in this sample may be carry-over from other donors' samples.

The chain joins TRBV27 to TRBJ2-7, with unresolved D. Germline CDR1 reads MNHEY; CDR2 reads SMNVEV (reference sequence). CDR3 length: 11 residues. The V gene lost 10 bases and the J gene lost 4 bases, with 11 bases spanning the gap. As DNA, the CDR3 is TGTGCCACCGGTTCCCCATACGAGCAGTACTTC. This encodes CATGSPYEQYF.

The J gene is TRBJ2-1, the V gene TRBV15, with TRBD2 matching over 9 bases. The V gene's germline CDR1 is LNHNV and CDR2 YYDKDF (reference sequence). The trim removed 5 bases at V and 7 bases at J, leaving 3 bases unmatched. This CDR3 contains 13 residues. The DNA for the CDR3 is TGTGCCACCAGCCAGCGGGAGGTGAATGAGCAGTTCTTC. It codes for CATSQREVNEQFF. The entire variable domain, with the rest obtained from reference TRBV15 and TRBJ2-1, is as follows: DAMVIQNPRYQVTQFGKPVTLSCSQTLNHNVMYWYQQKSSQAPKLLFHYYDKDFNNEADTPDNFQSRRPNTSFCFLDIRSPGLGDTAMYLCATSQREVNEQFFGPGTRLTVL.

There are a few counts of this clone. The CDR3: CSGTEDSYGYTF. CDR3 bases: TGCAGCGGGACGGAAGACAGCTATGGCTACACCTTC. The genes are TRBV29-1 and TRBJ1-2; TRBD1 is a possible D gene (5 bases). CDR1 SQVTM and CDR2 ANQGSEA come from the germline V gene. The germline V and J ends were trimmed by 7 bases and 4 bases, with 13 bases remaining between them. CDR3 length: 12 residues.

The sample holds one count of this clone. The gene calls are TRBV28 and TRBJ2-4, with D possibly being TRBD1 (7 bases). The germline CDR1 and CDR2 sequences are MDHEN and SYDVKM. Between the trimmed V and J ends, which lost 3 bases and 9 bases, there was a span of 15 bases. The CDR3 runs 14 residues. The CDR3 DNA reads as TGTGCCAGCAGTTTGGGCCAGGGGGGCCGCATTCAGTACTTC. Its translation is CASSLGQGGRIQYF.

Comment on this clone: Other DNA sequences of this sample code for an identical CDR3. The gene calls are TRBV9 and TRBJ2-7, with D possibly TRBD1 on 5 matching bases. Germline CDR1 SGDLS, CDR2 YYNGEE. Trimming cost V 0 bases and J 1 base, with 8 bases left between them. This CDR3 has 14 amino acids. In nucleotides, the CDR3 is TGTGCCAGCAGCGTAGGCGCAGGGTCCTACGAGCAGTACTTC. It codes for CASSVGAGSYEQYF.

This clone has just one count. As DNA, the CDR3 is TGTGCCAGCAGTTACGCTAGCGGGACCGGGGAGCTGTTTTTT. Translating gives CASSYASGTGELFF. V usage is TRBV6-6 and J usage is TRBJ2-2; 8 nucleotides align to TRBD2. There are 14 residues in the CDR3. J lost 5 bases, V lost 2 bases, and 1 base had no gene match. Germline loops: CDR1 MNHNY, CDR2 SVGAGI (reference sequence).

The chain combines TRBV6-1 with TRBJ2-7, with 8 nucleotides matching TRBD1. The CDR3 sequence is 15 residues long. Germline V CDR1 and CDR2: MNHNS, SASEGT. Trimming cost V 3 bases and J 2 bases; bases outside gene matches: 6. The CDR3 nucleotides are TGTGCCAGCAGTGACTGGACAGGGACACCCTACGAGCAGTACTTC. Its protein product is CASSDWTGTPYEQYF.

The genes are TRBV28 and TRBJ2-4; 9 bases agree with TRBD2. Germline lookup yields CDR1 MDHEN and CDR2 SYDVKM. This CDR3 is built from 15 residues. The V segment lost 4 bases and the J segment 10 bases; nucleotides outside the gene matches: 11. For the CDR3, the DNA is TGTGCCAGCAGTTGGGAGGCGGGAGGGCCATTTATTCAGTACTTC. Its protein is CASSWEAGGPFIQYF. The complete variable domain, with remaining parts taken from reference TRBV28 and TRBJ2-4, reads DVKVTQSSRYLVKRTGEKVFLECVQDMDHENMFWYRQDPGLGLRLIYFSYDVKMKEKGDIPEGYSVSREKKERFSLILESASTNQTSMYLCASSWEAGGPFIQYFGAGTRLSVL.